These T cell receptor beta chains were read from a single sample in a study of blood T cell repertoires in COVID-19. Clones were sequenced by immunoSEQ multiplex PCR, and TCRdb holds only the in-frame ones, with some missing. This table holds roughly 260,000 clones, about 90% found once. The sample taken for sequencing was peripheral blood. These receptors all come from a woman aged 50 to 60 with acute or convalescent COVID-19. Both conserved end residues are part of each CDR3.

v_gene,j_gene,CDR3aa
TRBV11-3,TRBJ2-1,CASSETGDGDNEQFF
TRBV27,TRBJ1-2,CASSSVDRANYGYTF
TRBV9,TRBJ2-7,CASSPLRTSSRQYF
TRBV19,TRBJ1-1,CASSPPGAQAFF
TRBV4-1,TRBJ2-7,CASSQGGGTSERYEQYF
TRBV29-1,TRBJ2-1,CSVEGTSGRPGAYNEQFF
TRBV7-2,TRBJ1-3,CASSFVGAPGNTIYF
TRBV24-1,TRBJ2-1,CATSDLWRPEQFF
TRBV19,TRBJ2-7,CASSLSSGRALYEQYF
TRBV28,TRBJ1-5,CASTPPGVSNQPQHF
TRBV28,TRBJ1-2,CASSLLGLGNYGYTF
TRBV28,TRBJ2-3,CASSLWKAGTTDTQYF
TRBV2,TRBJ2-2,CARQYANTGELFF
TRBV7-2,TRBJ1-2,CASSHLTVMRYGYTF
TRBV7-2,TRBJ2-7,CASSLRTLGGRKGEQYF
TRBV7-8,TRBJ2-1,CASSVVMPQHGYNEQFF
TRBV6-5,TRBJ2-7,CASRPIDYIDEQYF
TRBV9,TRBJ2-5,CASSVGSSGQETQYF
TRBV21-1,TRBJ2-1,CASSKAHLAGGREFF
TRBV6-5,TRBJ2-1,CASKKAGTGNEQFF
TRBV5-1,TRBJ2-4,CASSSSPGTERIQYF
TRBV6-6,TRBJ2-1,CASRDRDSGEQFF
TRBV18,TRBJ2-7,CASSPPAGAGAYEQYF
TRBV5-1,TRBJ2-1,CASSLSPGALNEQFF
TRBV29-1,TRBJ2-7,CSGLAGAGEQYF
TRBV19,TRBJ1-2,CASSRGTATSNYGYTF
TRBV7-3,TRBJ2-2,CASRTGTGGGELFF
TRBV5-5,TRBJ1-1,CASSLVAGFVNTEAFF
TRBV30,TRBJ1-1,CAWIRQINTEAFF
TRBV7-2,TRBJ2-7,CASSLGTSGGSYEQYF
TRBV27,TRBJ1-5,CASSPGGLQPQHF
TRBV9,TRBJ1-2,CASSVWDGRGGYTF
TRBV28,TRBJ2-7,CASSLPLAGGIYEQYF
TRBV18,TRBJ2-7,CASSPPGTSRTPYYEQYF
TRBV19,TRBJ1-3,CASRGQSGNTIYF
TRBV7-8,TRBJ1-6,CASSEGFGSPLHF
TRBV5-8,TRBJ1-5,CASSLLWQGSNQPQHF
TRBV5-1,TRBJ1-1,CASSPGPGQGAFF